This TCR beta chain was observed in a study of OX40 agonist ivuxolimab in advanced cancers. Assay used: immunoSEQ multiplex PCR; TCRdb lists only in-frame clones, some missing. The sample gives 35,000 to 45,000 clones, approximately 86% of which show up once; 12% is in the top ten. V shed 6 bases, J shed 4 bases, and the junction held 7 bases outside the gene matches. This CDR3 has 15 amino acids. Germline V CDR1 and CDR2: WSHSY, SAAADI. Source: CD4+ or CD8+ T cells sorted from blood, taken in a trial of the OX40 agonist ivuxolimab. The V and J genes are TRBV10-2 and TRBJ1-5, with 9 bases matching TRBD1. This sequence originates from an adult with an advanced solid tumor such as melanoma, head and neck, liver or kidney cancer. The CDR3 spells CASSPGQGGNQPQHF. The CDR3, as DNA: TGCGCCAGCAGCCCGGGACAGGGTGGGAATCAGCCCCAGCATTTT.